This TCR beta chain was profiled in a study of T cells in Graves' hyperthyroidism and ophthalmopathy. This clonotype was recorded at least ten times. Its antigen remains unknown. The V end was cut by 5 bases, the J end by 4 bases, with 8 bases between. Per germline, CDR1 LGHDT and CDR2 YNNKEL (reference sequence). The length of the CDR3 is 12 residues. Findings of the study overall: Classification by a 13 V-J model distinguished ophthalmopathy from stable hyperthyroidism.

Amplified TCR beta CDR3 regions derived from RNA transcripts. In the first-round RT-PCR of the TCR CDR3, the HTBI primer set was used. Each CDR3 protein gets one entry after TCRdb re-called the multiplex PCR reads with MiXCR. The repertoire holds roughly 250,000 distinct CDR3 sequences, about 20% seen once, with around two thirds in the top ten. The rearrangement links TRBV3-1 to TRBJ1-2; D unclear. This sequence was found in a man younger than 45 with Graves' ophthalmopathy. Sequenced input: blood. CDR3 DNA: TGTGCCAGCAGCAGGCACGGCTATGGCTACACCTTC. This encodes CASSRHGYGYTF.